Listed below are T cell receptor beta chains from one sample, sequenced in a study of spatial heterogeneity in lung cancer. In TCRdb, the 5' RACE reads were re-called with MiXCR into one record per CDR3 protein. The sample consists of approximately 25,000 distinct CDR3 sequences, about 3% of them appearing once. Sequences were derived from PBMCs, sampled at surgery. Every receptor here comes from a female donor with early-stage non-small cell lung cancer. Each CDR3 is given with its conserved first and last residue. Fields, in order: J gene, clone size, D gene, V gene, CDR3 DNA, CDR3 protein. D genes are given only for firm matches. Rows give clone size only sometimes, using once, few, many, or a class for an expanded clone.

TRBJ2-2,few,TRBD2,TRBV6-6,TGTGTCAGCAATTACTACCGACTAGCAGGCACCGGGGAGCTGTTTTTT,CVSNYYRLAGTGELFF
TRBJ2-1,many,TRBD2,TRBV7-9,TGTGCCAGCAGCAAGGGAACTAGCGGGAGGATCAATGAGCAGTTCTTC,CASSKGTSGRINEQFF
TRBJ2-5,many,TRBD1,TRBV5-6,TGTGCCAGCAGCTTGTGGGACAGCCAAGAGACCCAGTACTTC,CASSLWDSQETQYF
TRBJ2-7,many,.,TRBV2,TGTGCCAGCAGTGAAGCCCTCGGGGACGAGCAGTACTTC,CASSEALGDEQYF
TRBJ1-2,many,.,TRBV4-1,TGCGCCAGCAGCCAGGTTAGGGGGAGAGAATATGGCTACACCTTC,CASSQVRGREYGYTF
TRBJ2-1,many,TRBD2,TRBV2,TGTGCCAGCAGTGTTCATAGCGGGAGCAGAGAAAGGAGGTACAATGAGCAGTTCTTC,CASSVHSGSRERRYNEQFF
TRBJ2-1,many,TRBD2,TRBV7-6,TGTGCCAGCAGCCCCTGGGGGGGGTCCTCCTACAATGAGCAGTTCTTC,CASSPWGGSSYNEQFF
TRBJ1-5,.,.,TRBV20-1,TGCAGTGCTAAAGGCACGAAGGATCAGCCCCAGCATTTT,CSAKGTKDQPQHF
TRBJ2-3,many,.,TRBV7-9,TGTGCCAGCAGCGTTACTGGTAGCACAGATACGCAGTATTTT,CASSVTGSTDTQYF
TRBJ2-7,many,.,TRBV12-5,TGTGCTAGTGCCCAGGGGCCCGGCTACGAGCAGTACTTC,CASAQGPGYEQYF
TRBJ1-2,many,.,TRBV29-1,TGCAGCGTGACGGACAGCCATAACTATGGCTACACCTTC,CSVTDSHNYGYTF
TRBJ2-1,.,.,TRBV27,TGTGCCAGCGGTTTTTTTTCCGCTACCAAGCCCAATGAGCAGTTCTTC,CASGFFSATKPNEQFF
TRBJ1-4,many,.,TRBV28,TGTGCCAGCAGTTTCGGAGGGGCAGGTTTAAGGGAAAAACTGTTTTTT,CASSFGGAGLREKLFF
TRBJ2-2,many,.,TRBV7-6,TGTGCCAGCAGCTTAGATACCGGGGAGCTGTTTTTT,CASSLDTGELFF
TRBJ2-7,many,.,TRBV20-1,TGCAGTGCTAATCAGGGCTCCTACGAGCAGTACTTC,CSANQGSYEQYF
TRBJ1-5,.,.,TRBV7-2,TGTGCCAGCAGCTTTTTTTCTCAGCCCCAGCATTTT,CASSFFSQPQHF
TRBJ2-2,many,.,TRBV5-1,TGCGCCAGCAGCTTGGACCATCCGGCCGTCACCGGGGAGCTGTTTTTT,CASSLDHPAVTGELFF
TRBJ2-3,many,.,TRBV18,TGTGCCAGCTCACCACCGTCAGGATTGGGCACAGATACGCAGTATTTT,CASSPPSGLGTDTQYF
TRBJ2-3,few,.,TRBV4-2,TGTGCCAGCAGCCAAGGGCCACAGGGTACCACAGATACGCAGTATTTT,CASSQGPQGTTDTQYF
TRBJ1-4,many,TRBD1,TRBV12-3/TRBV12-4,TGTGCCAGCAGGTCTCAACAGGGGAGGTGGGCAACTAATGAAAAACTGTTTTTT,CASRSQQGRWATNEKLFF
TRBJ2-5,many,TRBD1,TRBV7-2,TGTGCCAGCAGCCCGGACAGGGCGCAAGAGACCCAGTACTTC,CASSPDRAQETQYF
TRBJ2-5,few,TRBD2,TRBV7-9,TGTGCCAGCAGGCCAACCGGGACTAGCGGGAGTAGTGGGGAGACCCAGTACTTC,CASRPTGTSGSSGETQYF
TRBJ2-1,many,.,TRBV11-3,TGTGCCAGCAGCACGGGGACGGAGACCTACAATGAGCAGTTCTTC,CASSTGTETYNEQFF
TRBJ2-1,many,.,TRBV28,TGTGCCAGCAGGACGGACAATGAGCAGTTCTTC,CASRTDNEQFF
TRBJ2-7,few,TRBD1,TRBV13,TGTGCCAGCAGCGAGGGACAGGGGCCTGCCTACGAGCAGTACTTC,CASSEGQGPAYEQYF
TRBJ2-5,few,.,TRBV2,TGTGCCAGCAGTGGGTCTTACGGGGGCGAGACCCAGTACTTC,CASSGSYGGETQYF
TRBJ2-7,many,.,TRBV27,TGTGCCAGCAGGGACGAGGTAGGGGCCTACGAGCAGTACTTC,CASRDEVGAYEQYF
TRBJ2-1,many,TRBD2,TRBV5-1,TGCGCCAGCAGCTTGGGACTAGCCCAGTTCTTC,CASSLGLAQFF
TRBJ2-3,many,.,TRBV11-2,TGTGCCAGCAGCCAATCGCAGACTTCTAGCACAGATACGCAGTATTTT,CASSQSQTSSTDTQYF
TRBJ2-7,many,.,TRBV5-1,TGCGCCAGCAGCTTGGAAGTGACAGGCGCTTTCTACGAGCAGTACTTC,CASSLEVTGAFYEQYF
TRBJ2-7,many,TRBD2,TRBV27,TGTGCCAGCAGTCCCCGCCTAGCGGGACCCTACGAGCAGTACTTC,CASSPRLAGPYEQYF
TRBJ1-1,many,.,TRBV5-8,TGTGCCAGCAGCTTAATGGACAGTGCAGGGGTTGAAGCTTTCTTT,CASSLMDSAGVEAFF
TRBJ2-2,many,TRBD2,TRBV28,TGTGCCAGTCGACTAGCGGGGCGGACCGGGGAGCTGTTTTTT,CASRLAGRTGELFF
TRBJ1-4,many,.,TRBV27,TGTGCCAGCAGTTGGGAAGGTGATGAAAAACTGTTTTTT,CASSWEGDEKLFF
TRBJ2-5,many,.,TRBV28,TGTGCCAGCAGTGGATGGAGGGGTCTCAAAGAGACCCAGTACTTC,CASSGWRGLKETQYF
TRBJ1-5,.,.,TRBV7-9,TGTGCCAGCAGCTCGCAGGGGCGAAATCAGCCCCAGCATTTT,CASSSQGRNQPQHF
TRBJ1-5,many,.,TRBV9,TGTGCCAGCAGCCCGGACAGATGGGGTCAGCCCCAGCATTTT,CASSPDRWGQPQHF
TRBJ2-3,many,.,TRBV10-2,TGCGCCAGCAGAGGGGATTCAGATACGCAGTATTTT,CASRGDSDTQYF
TRBJ2-3,many,.,TRBV6-5,TGTGCCAGCAGCCCGGGCAGGGGGGGATATACGCAGTATTTT,CASSPGRGGYTQYF
TRBJ2-7,many,TRBD1,TRBV27,TGTGCCAGCAGTTACAGGGGCCCCTACGAGCAGTACTTC,CASSYRGPYEQYF
TRBJ2-5,many,.,TRBV7-2,TGTGCCAGCAGCCCCAATCTGTCGGAGGGAGAGACCCAGTACTTC,CASSPNLSEGETQYF
TRBJ2-3,many,.,TRBV4-2,TGTGCCAGCAGCCAAGTAAGGGGATTGGCACCGTATTTT,CASSQVRGLAPYF
TRBJ2-1,medium-sized,.,TRBV24-1,TGTGCCACCAGTGATGAAAGTAGTGGTTTC,CATSDESSGF
TRBJ2-1,many,TRBD2,TRBV4-1,TGCGCCAGCAGCCACCCCGGACTAGCTTACAATGAGCAGTTCTTC,CASSHPGLAYNEQFF
TRBJ2-1,many,TRBD2,TRBV2,TGTGCCAGCAGTTTGGGACTAGCGGGAGAGGGTTTTATCAATGAGCAGTTCTTC,CASSLGLAGEGFINEQFF
TRBJ1-2,.,TRBD1,TRBV20-1,TGCAGTGCTAGCGACAGGGGTAGGGGCTACACCTTC,CSASDRGRGYTF
TRBJ2-1,many,.,TRBV5-1,TGCGCCAGCAGCTTGGGGTTAGACAATGAGCAGTTCTTC,CASSLGLDNEQFF
TRBJ2-1,many,TRBD2,TRBV7-3,TGTGCCAGCAGCCCCTCAGCGGGAGCCTACAATGAGCAGTTCTTC,CASSPSAGAYNEQFF
TRBJ1-1,many,TRBD1,TRBV18,TGTGCCAGCTCACCACGCCGGCCAGGGGGCAACACTGAAGCTTTCTTT,CASSPRRPGGNTEAFF
TRBJ1-3,many,TRBD1,TRBV7-9,TGTGCCAGCAGCTTAGGGGACAGCTCTGGAAACACCATATATTTT,CASSLGDSSGNTIYF
TRBJ2-7,.,.,TRBV10-2,TGCGCCAGCAGTGAGGACGGGACCGGCGGGAACTACGAGCAGTACTTC,CASSEDGTGGNYEQYF
TRBJ2-7,many,.,TRBV11-2,TGTGCCAGCAGCTTAGGCGTTGGTAGCGGCACCTACGAGCAGTACTTC,CASSLGVGSGTYEQYF
TRBJ2-3,many,TRBD1,TRBV10-3,TGTGCCATCAGTGACCGGGACAGGACTTTCTCTAGCACAGATACGCAGTATTTT,CAISDRDRTFSSTDTQYF
TRBJ2-5,medium-sized,TRBD1,TRBV7-9,TGTGCCAGCAGCAGGGGGCGGACAGATCACGCTGTTTACTTC,CASSRGRTDHAVYF
TRBJ2-1,many,TRBD2,TRBV20-1,TGCAGTGCACGACTAGCGGGAGGTGGTGGCAATGAGCAGTTCTTC,CSARLAGGGGNEQFF